This is a list of T cell receptor beta chains from one sample in a study of patients and donors after allogeneic stem cell transplantation. TCRdb re-called the RT-PCR reads through MiXCR, storing one row per CDR3 protein. Of more than 150,000 distinct CDR3 sequences in the sample, less than 45% were seen once. The sequenced material came from blood, either unsorted or a sorted T cell fraction (not recorded which). These receptors came from a human donor who was either an allogeneic HSCT recipient or a stem cell or donor lymphocyte infusion donor (not recorded which). It is not recorded whose cells these are; they may come from a transplant donor. CDR3s leave out the opening cysteine and the closing phenylalanine or tryptophan. Clone size is given for some rows only: seen once, a few or many times, or a class if the clone is expanded.

j_call clone_size v_call cdr3_length cdr3_aa
TRBJ2-1 . TRBV30 12 AWSKTSGYNEQF
TRBJ1-6 . TRBV27 11 ASTRGHNSPLH
TRBJ2-4 . TRBV29-1 14 SVEDLRQGQENIQY
TRBJ1-5 . TRBV14 13 ASSQDGPINQPQH
TRBJ1-1 . TRBV29-1 12 SVRGRPMNTEAF
TRBJ1-1 . TRBV7-9 13 ASSSWTGMNTEAF
TRBJ1-4 few TRBV7-3 11 ASSPGTNEKLF
TRBJ1-2 few TRBV12-3/TRBV12-4 12 ASSPGSRAVGYT
TRBJ1-1 . TRBV7-2 12 ASSVKTGGTEAF
TRBJ2-1 . TRBV30 11 AWSFSHGGEQF
TRBJ2-3 . TRBV25-1 13 ASSGEGQGGDTQY
TRBJ2-1 few TRBV6-2/TRBV6-3 11 ASSYWGSNEQF
TRBJ1-2 . TRBV4-3 13 ASSQDRTGSYGYT
TRBJ1-1 few TRBV7-2 14 ASSLGQGARLFEAF
TRBJ1-5 . TRBV12-3/TRBV12-4 16 ASSPGRDSKGLGQPQH
TRBJ1-2 . TRBV28 13 ASRDLQALNYGYT
TRBJ2-1 . TRBV2 14 ASSESVAALYNEQF
TRBJ2-3 . TRBV5-1 13 ASSLGAGGTDTQY
TRBJ1-1 few TRBV9 16 ASSVGFGRGLTGTEAF
TRBJ1-2 once TRBV9 13 ASSEGTGNSYGYT
TRBJ2-5 . TRBV6-6 11 ASRGRGRETQY
TRBJ1-6 . TRBV20-1 13 SAMRFSIYNSPLH
TRBJ1-5 . TRBV4-3 13 ASSPGWGGNQPQH
TRBJ2-5 few TRBV12-3/TRBV12-4 10 ASARVGETQY
TRBJ1-2 few TRBV12-3/TRBV12-4 14 ASSFLTTRGGYGYT
TRBJ1-2 . TRBV25-1 13 ASSGDRMTNYGYT
TRBJ1-2 . TRBV12-3/TRBV12-4 15 ASSLVNHRRRSYGYT
TRBJ2-2 . TRBV5-1 16 ASSLRGTGYANTGELF
TRBJ2-5 . TRBV9 14 ASSSRTSGSSETQY
TRBJ2-5 . TRBV7-2 12 ASSQGVWQETQY
TRBJ2-3 . TRBV5-6 14 ASSIGTGARTDTQY
TRBJ1-2 . TRBV7-2 13 ASSEGAGAPYGYT
TRBJ1-6 few TRBV2 13 ASIWTGGMNSPLH
TRBJ1-1 . TRBV18 10 ASTGTGAPAF
TRBJ2-3 . TRBV6-2/TRBV6-3 12 ASLAGARTDTQY
TRBJ1-4 . TRBV7-9 17 ASSPSSGRTAATNEKLF
TRBJ2-1 . TRBV6-1 14 ASRAPGVSSYNEQF
TRBJ2-5 . TRBV7-2 17 ASSSRLAGGQLVKETQY
TRBJ2-3 few TRBV24-1 13 ATSPGQGITDTQY
TRBJ1-2 few TRBV7-9 12 ASRWTGGAGGYT
TRBJ1-5 . TRBV29-1 14 SVGSCRFDGNQPQH
TRBJ2-7 . TRBV7-9 12 ASSPKDGAYEQY
TRBJ1-1 . TRBV4-3 12 ASSQDQGATEAF
TRBJ2-3 . TRBV12-3/TRBV12-4 14 ASSLVELALPDTQY
TRBJ2-7 . TRBV7-9 12 ASSFAWQPYEQY
TRBJ1-2 . TRBV29-1 10 SVEGSVYGYT
TRBJ1-5 . TRBV27 13 ASSAPGDWDQPQH
TRBJ2-3 . TRBV7-2 12 ASSLVAVTDTQY